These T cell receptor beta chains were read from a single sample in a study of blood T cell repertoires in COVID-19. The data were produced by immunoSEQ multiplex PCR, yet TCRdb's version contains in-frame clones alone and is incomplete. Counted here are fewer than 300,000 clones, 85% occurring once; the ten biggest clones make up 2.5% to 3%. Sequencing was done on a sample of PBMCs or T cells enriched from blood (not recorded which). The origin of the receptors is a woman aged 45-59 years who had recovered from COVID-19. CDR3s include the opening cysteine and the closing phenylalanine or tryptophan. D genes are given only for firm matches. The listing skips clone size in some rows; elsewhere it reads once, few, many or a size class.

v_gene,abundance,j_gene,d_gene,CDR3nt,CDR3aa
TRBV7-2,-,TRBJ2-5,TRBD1,TGTGCCAGCAGCCCGGGACAGGGTAAAGAGACCCAGTACTTC,CASSPGQGKETQYF
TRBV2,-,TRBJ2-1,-,TGTGCCAGCAGTGAACTGCTCGCTGAGTCCTACAATGAGCAGTTCTTC,CASSELLAESYNEQFF
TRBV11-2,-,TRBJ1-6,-,TGTGCCAGCAGCTTAAGAGCAGGCGGGTCCTATAATTCACCCCTCCACTTT,CASSLRAGGSYNSPLHF
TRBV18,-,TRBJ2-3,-,TGTGCCAGCTCACCATGGGACACTAGCACAGATACGCAGTATTTT,CASSPWDTSTDTQYF
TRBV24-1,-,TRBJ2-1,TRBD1,TGTGCCACCAGTGACCCCCGGGCAGGGGGCTATGAGCAGTTCTTC,CATSDPRAGGYEQFF
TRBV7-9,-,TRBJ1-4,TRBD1,TGTGCCAGCAGCCAGGGGGCGGGAAATGAAAAACTGTTTTTT,CASSQGAGNEKLFF
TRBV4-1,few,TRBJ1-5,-,TGCGCCAGCAGGGAGACGTTTAGCAATCAGCCCCAGCATTTT,CASRETFSNQPQHF
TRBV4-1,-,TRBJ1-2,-,TGCGCCAGCAGCCAAGCACACAGTAACTATGGCTACACCTTC,CASSQAHSNYGYTF
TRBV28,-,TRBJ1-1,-,TGTGCCAGCACCCTAGGGAACACTGAAGCTTTCTTT,CASTLGNTEAFF
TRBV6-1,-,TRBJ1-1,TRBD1,TGTGCCAGCAGTGAGGGACAGGGGGGATGGCCTGAAGCTTTCTTT,CASSEGQGGWPEAFF
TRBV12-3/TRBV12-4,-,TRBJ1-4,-,TGTGCCAGCAGTCCGAGGGAAAAACTGTTTTTT,CASSPREKLFF
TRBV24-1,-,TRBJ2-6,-,TGTGCCACCAGTTCCAGTGGCGGGGCCAACGTCCTGACTTTC,CATSSSGGANVLTF
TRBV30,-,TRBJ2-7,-,TGTGCCTGGAGTGTATCCCTAGCGCTCGAGCAGTACTTC,CAWSVSLALEQYF
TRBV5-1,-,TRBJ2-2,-,TGCGCCAGCAGCCCAGGGACAATCTGGAACACCGGGGAGCTGTTTTTT,CASSPGTIWNTGELFF
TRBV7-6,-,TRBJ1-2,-,TGTGCCAGCAGCTTAGTCCAGGGATCCGATGGCTACACCTTC,CASSLVQGSDGYTF
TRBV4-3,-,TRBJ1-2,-,TGCGCCAGCAGCCAAGAGCAGGGAGGGCCCGATATCTTC,CASSQEQGGPDIF
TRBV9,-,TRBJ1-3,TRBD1,TGTGCCAGCGGACAGGGGACAGGGCCTGGAAACACCATATATTTT,CASGQGTGPGNTIYF
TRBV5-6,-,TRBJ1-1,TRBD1,TGTGCCAGCAGTTTCGTCCCAGGGGGCAACACTGAAGCTTTCTTT,CASSFVPGGNTEAFF
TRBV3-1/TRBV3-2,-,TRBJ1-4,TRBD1,TGTGCCAGCAGCCAAGGGTCCGGGACAGGGGTTGAAAAACTGTTTTTT,CASSQGSGTGVEKLFF
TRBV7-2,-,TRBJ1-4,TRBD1,TGTGCCAGCAGCTTCGGCCTGGACAGGGCCAGGGAACTGTTTTTT,CASSFGLDRARELFF
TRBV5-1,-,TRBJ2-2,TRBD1,TGCGCCAGCATGGGACAGATGAACACCGGGGAGCTGTTTTTT,CASMGQMNTGELFF
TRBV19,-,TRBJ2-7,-,TGTGCCAGTAGTTCCACCGGGACACCGAACTCCTACGAGCAGTACTTC,CASSSTGTPNSYEQYF
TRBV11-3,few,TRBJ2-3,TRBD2,TGTGCCAGCAGCACGGGGGAGAGCGGGGTAACAGATACGCAGTATTTT,CASSTGESGVTDTQYF
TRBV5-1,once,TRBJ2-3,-,TGCGCCAGCAGCTTCGATCCGGACAGAACAGATACGCAGTATTTT,CASSFDPDRTDTQYF
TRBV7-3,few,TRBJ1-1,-,TGTGCCAGCAGCTTAATGCCCTCGGGCACTGAAGCTTTCTTT,CASSLMPSGTEAFF
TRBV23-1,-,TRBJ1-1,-,TGCGCCAGCAGTCATTCCTTCAGGGGAGCTTTCTTT,CASSHSFRGAFF
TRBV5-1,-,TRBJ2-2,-,TGCGCCAGCAGCTTGTCGCAGGGGGGACTCGGGGAGCTGTTTTTT,CASSLSQGGLGELFF
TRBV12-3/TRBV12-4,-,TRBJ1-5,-,TGTGCCAGCAGTTCTTCCGGGCAGCCCCAGCATTTT,CASSSSGQPQHF
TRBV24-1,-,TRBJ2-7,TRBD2,TGTGCCGTAGCCGCTAGCGGGGGGCCGACCTACGAGCAGTACTTC,CAVAASGGPTYEQYF
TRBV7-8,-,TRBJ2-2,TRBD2,TGTGCCAGCAGCTCCTCGAGAATAGCGGGGGGGTCTAACACCGGGGAGCTGTTTTTT,CASSSSRIAGGSNTGELFF
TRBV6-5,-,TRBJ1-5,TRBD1,TGTGCCAGCAGACTGGGACAGGTTAGTACCCAGCCCCAGCATTTT,CASRLGQVSTQPQHF
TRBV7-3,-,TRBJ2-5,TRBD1,TGTGCCAGCAGCTTAAAGGGATTGACAGGGCGGGAGACCCAGTACTTC,CASSLKGLTGRETQYF
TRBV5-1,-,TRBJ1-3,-,TGCGCCAGCAGTTCGGAGCTTAGAGGAAACACCATATATTTT,CASSSELRGNTIYF
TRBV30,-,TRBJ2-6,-,TGTGCCTGGAGTGTAGAGTCGGTTTCTGGGGCCAACGTCCTGACTTTC,CAWSVESVSGANVLTF
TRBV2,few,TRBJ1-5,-,TGTGCCAGCAGTATACTACAAGTCAATCAGCCCCAGCATTTT,CASSILQVNQPQHF
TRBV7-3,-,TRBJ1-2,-,TGTGCCAGCTCAGAGGCGGACTATGGCTACACCTTC,CASSEADYGYTF
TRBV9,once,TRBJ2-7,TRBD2,TGTGCCAGCAGCGCCGCGGGGGGGGAAGAGCAGTACTTC,CASSAAGGEEQYF
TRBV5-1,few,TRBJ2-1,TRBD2,TGCGCCAGCAGCTCGGTACTAGCGGGTGGCTACAATGAGCAGTTCTTC,CASSSVLAGGYNEQFF
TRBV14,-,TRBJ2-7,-,TGTGCCAGCAGCCAAGCCCAAATCTCCGGGTTCTCCTACGAGCAGTACTTC,CASSQAQISGFSYEQYF
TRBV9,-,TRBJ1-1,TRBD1,TGTGCCAGCAGCCCACGACAGGGAAACACTGAAGCTTTCTTT,CASSPRQGNTEAFF
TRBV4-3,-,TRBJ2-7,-,TGCGCCAGCAGCCAAGCGACTAGCTCCTACGAGCAGTACTTC,CASSQATSSYEQYF
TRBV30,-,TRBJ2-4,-,TGTGCCTGGAGTGTCCTAGCCAAAAACATTCAGTACTTC,CAWSVLAKNIQYF
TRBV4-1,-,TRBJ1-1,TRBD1,TGCGCCAGCAGAGAAGACAGGGCGAACACTGAAGCTTTCTTT,CASREDRANTEAFF
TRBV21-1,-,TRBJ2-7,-,TGTGCCTACCCCGACCGAGGAGGGTCCTACGAGCAGTACTTC,CAYPDRGGSYEQYF
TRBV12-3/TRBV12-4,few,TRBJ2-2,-,TGTGCCAGCACCCCGGCCGGGGAGCTGTTTTTT,CASTPAGELFF
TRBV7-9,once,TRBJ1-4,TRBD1,TGTGCCAGCAGCGCCTGGACAGGCGATAATGAAAAACTGTTTTTT,CASSAWTGDNEKLFF
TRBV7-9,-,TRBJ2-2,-,TGTGCCAGCAGCCCCTCTCGGGTTTCCGGGGAGCTGTTTTTT,CASSPSRVSGELFF
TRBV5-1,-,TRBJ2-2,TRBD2,TGCGCCAGCAGGCCTAGCGGGGGTACTACCGGGGAGCTGTTTTTT,CASRPSGGTTGELFF
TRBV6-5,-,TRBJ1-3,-,TGTGCCAGCAGTTACCAGGGTATCTCTGGAAACACCATATATTTT,CASSYQGISGNTIYF
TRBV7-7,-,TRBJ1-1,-,TGTGCCAGCAGCTTTTGGTTCCGGGTCGTTATGAACACTGAAGCTTTCTTT,CASSFWFRVVMNTEAFF
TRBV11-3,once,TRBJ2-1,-,TGTGCCAGCAGCTTAGAGTCACAGGGAAACAATGAGCAGTTCTTC,CASSLESQGNNEQFF
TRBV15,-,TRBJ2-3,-,TGTGCCACCAGCCCAGATGTGGATACGCAGTATTTT,CATSPDVDTQYF